Sequencing of this T cell receptor beta chain was carried out in a study of shared clonotypes between healthy human individuals. Study-wide results and caveats: A handful of donors showed sharing of about 4.6% of naive CD4 clonotypes.

The assay used deep level. Per the study methods: For the immunoSEQ data, sequences were junction-only without quality scores, so filtering differed. Clones were sequenced by immunoSEQ multiplex PCR, and TCRdb holds only the in-frame ones, with some missing. V, J and clone size derive from that table, while D and trimming were established from the DNA sequence. The sample carries under 1,100,000 clones, 60% to 80% recorded once. V lost 8 bases to trimming and J lost 7 bases, with 18 bases between them. Germline CDR1 and CDR2: ENHRY and SYGVKD. This CDR3 is 13 amino acids long. This clone appeared once. Its antigen remains unknown.

Sequenced: memory CD4+ T cells sorted from blood. As for subset: CD45RA-negative fraction. The chain has TRBV10-3 and TRBJ2-7; possibly TRBD1 for D (7 bases). The clonotype was recovered from a man aged 18-30 years in good health. CDR3 coding DNA: TGTGCCATCGGTTTCCAGGGGGGCTTGGAGCAGTACTTC. It is translated as CAIGFQGGLEQYF.